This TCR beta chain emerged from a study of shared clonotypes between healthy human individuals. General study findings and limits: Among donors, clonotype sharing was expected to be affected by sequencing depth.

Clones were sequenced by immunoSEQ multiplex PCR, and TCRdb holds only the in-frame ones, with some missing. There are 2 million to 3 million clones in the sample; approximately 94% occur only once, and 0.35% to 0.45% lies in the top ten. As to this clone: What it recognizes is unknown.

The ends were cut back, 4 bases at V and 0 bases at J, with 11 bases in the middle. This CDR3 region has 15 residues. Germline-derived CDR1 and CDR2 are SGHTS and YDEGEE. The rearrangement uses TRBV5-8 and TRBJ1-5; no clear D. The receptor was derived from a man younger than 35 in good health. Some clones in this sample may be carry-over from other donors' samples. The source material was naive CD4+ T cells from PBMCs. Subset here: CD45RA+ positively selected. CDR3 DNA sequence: TGTGCCAGCAGCCTTGGAGCCGTTAGCAATCAGCCCCAGCATTTT. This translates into CASSLGAVSNQPQHF.